The following is a TCR beta chain sequence with its context. Its antigen is not known. The data derive from a study of human T cells and chemical hapten exposure. Unseparated into fractions, whole blood served as the source from which total RNA was extracted. General study findings and limits: With DPC sensitization, TCRs exceeding 1 in 1000 frequency showed no change.

It was the library that attached unique molecular identifiers to individual cDNA molecules. TCRdb passed the 5' RACE reads through MiXCR, listing each CDR3 protein once. The sample records roughly 82,000 distinct CDR3 sequences, 15% to 20% being singletons. Germline CDR1 is SGHRS and CDR2 is YFSETQ. The CDR3 consists of 14 residues. V gave up 4 bases and J gave up 5 bases; unmatched junction bases: 8. The J gene is TRBJ2-7, the V gene TRBV5-1; 8 bases match TRBD2. The sequence was obtained from a female donor in good health. The CDR3 nucleotides read TGCGCCAGCAGCGATCCGGGGGGGAGCGACGAGCAGTACTTC. Translating it yields CASSDPGGSDEQYF.